This T cell receptor beta chain was profiled in a study of cytomegalovirus exposure and HLA in healthy donors. For this clone: The antigen remains undetermined.

The V gene's germline CDR1 is SGDLS and CDR2 YYNGEE. V gave up 4 bases and J gave up 4 bases; unmatched junction bases: 9. The CDR3 is made up of 15 amino acids. With 60 Vbeta and 13 Jbeta primers, the PCR was carried out. The table came from immunoSEQ multiplex PCR; TCRdb's copy has only in-frame clones and leaves some out. The data show some 180,000 clones, 65% to 80% seen once. Notes on the study in general: The classifier, whose performance was assessed in both the original and validation cohorts, reportedly diagnosed cytomegalovirus status with high specificity and sensitivity.

The V call is TRBV9, the J call TRBJ1-1; TRBD1 agrees at 8 bases. This sequence originates from a woman in her thirties in good health and CMV-seropositive. The sample taken for sequencing was PBMCs. CDR3 DNA sequence: TGTGCCAGCAGCCAACAGGGGGGGTTTGTCACTGAAGCTTTCTTT. This sequence encodes CASSQQGGFVTEAFF.